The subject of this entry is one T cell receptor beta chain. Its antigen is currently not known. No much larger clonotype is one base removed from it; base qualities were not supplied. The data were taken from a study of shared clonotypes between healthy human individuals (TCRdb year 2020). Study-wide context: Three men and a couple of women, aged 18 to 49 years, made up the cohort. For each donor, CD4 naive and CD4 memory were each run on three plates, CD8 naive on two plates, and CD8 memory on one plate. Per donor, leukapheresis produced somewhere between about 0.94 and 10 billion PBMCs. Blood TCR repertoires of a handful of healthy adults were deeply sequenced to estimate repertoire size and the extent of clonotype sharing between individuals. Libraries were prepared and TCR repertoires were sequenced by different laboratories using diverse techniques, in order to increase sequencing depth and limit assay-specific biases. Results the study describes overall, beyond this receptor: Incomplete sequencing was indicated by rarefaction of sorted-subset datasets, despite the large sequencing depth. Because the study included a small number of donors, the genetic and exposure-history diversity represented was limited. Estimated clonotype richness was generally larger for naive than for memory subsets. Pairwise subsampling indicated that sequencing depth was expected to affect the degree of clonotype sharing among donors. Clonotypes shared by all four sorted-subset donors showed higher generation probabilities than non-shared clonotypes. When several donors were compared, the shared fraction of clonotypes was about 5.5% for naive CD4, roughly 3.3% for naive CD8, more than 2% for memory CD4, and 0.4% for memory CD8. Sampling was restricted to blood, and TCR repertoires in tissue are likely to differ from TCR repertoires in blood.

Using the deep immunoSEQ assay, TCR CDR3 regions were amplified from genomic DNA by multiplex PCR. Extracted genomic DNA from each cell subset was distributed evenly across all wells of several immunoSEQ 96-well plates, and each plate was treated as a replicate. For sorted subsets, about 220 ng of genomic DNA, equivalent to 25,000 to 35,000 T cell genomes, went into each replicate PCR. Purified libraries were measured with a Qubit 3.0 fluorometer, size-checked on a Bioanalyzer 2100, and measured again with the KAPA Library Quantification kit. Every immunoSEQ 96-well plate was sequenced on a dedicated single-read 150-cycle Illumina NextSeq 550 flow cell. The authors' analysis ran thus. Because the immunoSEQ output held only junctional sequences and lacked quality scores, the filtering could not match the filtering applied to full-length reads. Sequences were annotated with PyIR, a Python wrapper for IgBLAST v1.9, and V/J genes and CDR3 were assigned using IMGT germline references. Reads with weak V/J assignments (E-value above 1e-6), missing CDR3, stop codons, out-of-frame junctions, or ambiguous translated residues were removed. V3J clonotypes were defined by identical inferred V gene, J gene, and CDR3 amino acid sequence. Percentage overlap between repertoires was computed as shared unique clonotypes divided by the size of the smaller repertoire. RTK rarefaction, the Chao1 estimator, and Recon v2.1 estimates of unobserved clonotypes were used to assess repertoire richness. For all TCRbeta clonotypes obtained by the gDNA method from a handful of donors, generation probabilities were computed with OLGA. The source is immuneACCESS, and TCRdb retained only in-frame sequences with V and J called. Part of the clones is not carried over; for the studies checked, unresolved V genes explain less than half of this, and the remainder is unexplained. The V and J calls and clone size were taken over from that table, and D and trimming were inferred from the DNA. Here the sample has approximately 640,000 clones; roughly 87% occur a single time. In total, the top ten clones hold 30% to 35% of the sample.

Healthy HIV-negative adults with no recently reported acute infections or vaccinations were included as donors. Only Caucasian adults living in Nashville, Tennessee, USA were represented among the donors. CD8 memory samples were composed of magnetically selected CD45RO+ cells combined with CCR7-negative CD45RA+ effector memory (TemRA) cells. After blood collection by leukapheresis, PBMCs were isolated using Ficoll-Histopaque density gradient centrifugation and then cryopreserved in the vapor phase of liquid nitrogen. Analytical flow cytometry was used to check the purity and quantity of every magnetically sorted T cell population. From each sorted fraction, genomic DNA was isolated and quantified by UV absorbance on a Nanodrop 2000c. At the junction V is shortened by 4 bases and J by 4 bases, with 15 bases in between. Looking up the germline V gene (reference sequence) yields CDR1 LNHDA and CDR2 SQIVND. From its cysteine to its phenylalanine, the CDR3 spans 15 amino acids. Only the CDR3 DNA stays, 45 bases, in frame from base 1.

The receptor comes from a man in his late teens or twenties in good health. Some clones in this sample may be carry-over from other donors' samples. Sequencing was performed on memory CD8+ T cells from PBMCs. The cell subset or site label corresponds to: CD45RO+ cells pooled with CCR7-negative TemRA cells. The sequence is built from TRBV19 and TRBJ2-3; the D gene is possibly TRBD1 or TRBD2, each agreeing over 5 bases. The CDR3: CASSTRGTSSDTQYF. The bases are TGTGCCAGTAGTACCCGGGGCACCTCGTCAGATACGCAGTATTTT.